This TCR beta chain was captured in a study of blood T cell repertoires in COVID-19. Study in general: COVID-19 samples from acute and convalescent phases originated in the United States, Italy and Spain.

The CDR3 contains 12 residues. In regard to this clone: One end of the junction does not line up with germline, which may come from a read error.

In the original workflow: Reference gene primers were amplified, and this amplification served to estimate nucleated cell counts. Clones were sequenced by immunoSEQ multiplex PCR, and TCRdb holds only the in-frame ones, with some missing. Clone size and V and J calls were adopted from that table, with D and trimming inferred from the DNA. The sample consists of 300,000 to 500,000 clones, approximately 87% of them appearing once. The clonotype was recovered from a woman in her twenties or thirties with acute COVID-19. This rearrangement joins TRBV12-3 or TRBV12-4 to TRBJ2-5; 8 bases map to TRBD1. The material sequenced was PBMCs or T cells enriched from blood (not recorded which). The CDR3 spells CASSFHGTGGNF. CDR3 sequence (DNA): TGTGCCAGCAGTTTCCATGGGACAGGCGGGAACTTC.